Shown below are 16 T cell receptor beta chains from a single sample sequenced in a study of monozygotic twins with inflammatory bowel disease. Reanalyzing the 5' RACE reads, TCRdb keeps one entry per CDR3 protein, without DNA. Its clone listing holds around 210,000 distinct CDR3 sequences. Sequencing was carried out using blood. The source is a human donor with ulcerative colitis or Crohn's disease, or a healthy co-twin of an affected twin (not recorded which).

The V and J genes are TRBV5-1 and TRBJ2-4; lacking DNA, the TRBD1 call made by TCRdb goes unchecked. The CDR3 spans 17 residues. CDR1 is SGHRS, CDR2 YFSETQ, per germline. The CDR3 here is CASSLAGPSVGKNIQYF.

This chain links TRBV15 with TRBJ2-1; the TRBD2 assignment by TCRdb is unverifiable without DNA. The CDR3 spans 13 residues. Germline values: CDR1 LNHNV, CDR2 YYDKDF (reference sequence). CDR3 residues: CATSSTSYGEQFF.

V is TRBV6-6 and J is TRBJ2-7. The germline CDR1 and CDR2 sequences are MNHNY and SVGAGI (reference sequence). The CDR3 length is 13 residues. This CDR3 reads CASSYGTSYEQYF.

The gene calls are TRBV5-1 and TRBJ2-7; TCRdb proposes TRBD2, but this gene call is untestable without DNA. CDR1 and CDR2 (germline): SGHRS, YFSETQ. The CDR3 covers 15 residues. The CDR3 is CASSLEGSSTGKQYF.

This chain uses TRBV19 with TRBJ1-1. This CDR3 has 13 residues. Germline V gene lookup returns CDR1 LNHDA and CDR2 SQIVND (reference sequence). The CDR3 spells CASSLNSGTEAFF.

The chain has TRBV5-1 and TRBJ1-5; TCRdb reports TRBD1, a call that lacks DNA to check it against. CDR1 and CDR2 (germline): SGHRS, YFSETQ. The CDR3 runs to 13 residues. CDR3 residues: CASSLAGDQPQHF.

V is TRBV5-1 and J is TRBJ2-7; checking the TCRdb D call of TRBD1 is not possible without DNA. The CDR3 has 16 residues. CDR1 is SGHRS, CDR2 YFSETQ, per germline. The CDR3 spells CASSGAGVVGNYEQYF.

The rearrangement links TRBV20-1 to TRBJ1-6; absent DNA, TCRdb's TRBD1 call cannot be checked. The CDR3 contains 15 residues. CDR1 DFQATT and CDR2 SNEGSKA come from the germline V gene (reference sequence). The chain's CDR3 is CSASATGGWNSPLHF.

This chain links TRBV20-1 with TRBJ2-1. The germline CDR1 and CDR2 sequences are DFQATT and SNEGSKA (reference sequence). The CDR3 consists of 16 residues. The CDR3 here is CSARDYSGSSYNEQFF.

The V gene is TRBV12-3 or TRBV12-4, the J gene TRBJ2-7. This CDR3 is built from 13 residues. The CDR3 sequence: CASCRGAAYEQYF.

V gene TRBV5-1 combines with J gene TRBJ1-1; TCRdb's assignment of TRBD1 cannot be checked, as there is no DNA. Germline V gene lookup returns CDR1 SGHRS and CDR2 YFSETQ. This CDR3 region has 16 residues. CDR3 protein: CASSVNLGVGNTEAFF.

The J gene is TRBJ1-5, the V gene TRBV3-1; TCRdb designates TRBD1, a call that cannot be tested without DNA. Germline CDR1 LGHDT, CDR2 YNNKEL (reference sequence). The CDR3 extends over 14 amino acids. CDR3 amino acids: CASSQGTGDQPQHF.

The J gene is TRBJ1-1, the V gene TRBV7-2; TCRdb's assignment of TRBD1 cannot be checked, as there is no DNA. This CDR3 is 15 amino acids long. Germline CDR1 and CDR2: SGHTA and FQGNSA. CDR3 amino acids: CASSLSPGLNTEAFF.

V gene TRBV10-3 combines with J gene TRBJ1-2. CDR1 and CDR2 from the germline V gene are ENHRY and SYGVKD. The CDR3 runs to 12 residues. CDR3 residues: CAISETLTGYTF.

The chain couples TRBV7-3 to TRBJ2-2; TCRdb calls TRBD1, which cannot be checked without DNA. The CDR3 runs 17 residues. Germline lookup yields CDR1 SGHTA and CDR2 FQGTGA. The CDR3 here is CASSLTSWGDSTGELFF.

The chain recombines TRBV12-3 or TRBV12-4 with TRBJ1-1. The CDR3 sequence is 12 residues long. The CDR3 loop is CASSLIAAEAFF.